The present TCR beta chain was sequenced within a study of cytomegalovirus exposure and HLA in healthy donors. Study outcomes and limitations: Researchers catalogued about 150 TCR beta chains as cytomegalovirus-associated.

On this clone: Its specificity is unknown.

Sequencing was performed with immunoSEQ multiplex PCR; in TCRdb, only in-frame clones are kept and a portion is missing. Of about 110,000 clones in the sample, approximately 95% were seen once. Trimming pared 0 bases from V and 3 bases from J, leaving 11 bases between. CDR3 length: 15 residues. Germline CDR1 and CDR2: LGHNA and YSLEER. The sequence came from a woman aged 18 to 35 in good health and CMV-seronegative. Sequenced: PBMCs. The V gene is TRBV4-3, the J gene TRBJ1-1, with D hard to call. CDR3 sequence (DNA): TGCGCCAGCAGCCAAGATAGGGCCGGGGACACTGAAGCTTTCTTT. It yields the protein CASSQDRAGDTEAFF.